This T cell receptor beta chain was identified in a study of vaccination effects on CD4 cells after COVID-19. The culture ran for about 10 days, and then CD4+ T cells were isolated. The germline V and J ends were trimmed by 10 bases and 7 bases, with 20 bases remaining between them. The CDR3 extends over 13 amino acids. Germline CDR1 MNHEY, CDR2 SVGAGI. This table comes from immunoSEQ multiplex PCR, and its TCRdb copy is limited to in-frame clones, with some not included. This table holds 50,000 to 75,000 clones, 55% to 75% found once. In this sample, this clone turned up once. Its antigen is as yet unknown.

Sequencing was performed on CD4+ T cells from PBMCs cultured without peptide, taken before COVID-19 vaccination. The origin of this receptor is a human donor who had a prior SARS-CoV-2 infection. The genes are TRBV6-5 and TRBJ2-7; D perhaps matches TRBD1 (5 bases). CDR3 sequence: CATRVGVMGEQYF. As DNA, the CDR3 is TGTGCCACACGAGTAGGGGTAATGGGGGAGCAGTACTTC.